The source of this TCR beta chain is a study of early T cells in non-severe SARS-CoV-2 infection. TCRdb reprocessed the 5' RACE reads with MiXCR, giving one entry per CDR3 protein. This repertoire shows 70,000 to 90,000 distinct CDR3 sequences, roughly a sixth found once; its top ten account for less than 15%. This CDR3 comprises 17 residues. Looked up from germline, CDR1 is LNHDA and CDR2 is SQIVND (reference sequence). V trimming: 6 bases; J trimming: 3 bases; junction bases outside the gene matches: 15. This receptor was obtained from an adult who was a healthcare worker with PCR-confirmed SARS-CoV-2 infection or an uninfected control (not recorded which). This rearrangement joins TRBV19 to TRBJ1-2; 8 bases align to TRBD1. Sequencing used whole blood. CDR3 protein: CASRRNSGTGLYYGYTF. CDR3 nucleotides: TGTGCCAGTAGGAGAAACTCCGGGACAGGTCTTTACTATGGCTACACCTTC.